One sample yielded the 17 T cell receptor beta chains listed below, sequenced in a study of blood T cell repertoires in COVID-19. Measured with immunoSEQ multiplex PCR; TCRdb has only the in-frame clones, and not every one. The data hold tens of thousands of clones, with 88% observed a single time. Sequences were obtained from peripheral blood. These receptors were taken from a human donor in a cohort sampled during active COVID-19.

J is TRBJ2-3 and V is TRBV5-8; TRBD2 aligns across 10 bases. V shed 4 bases and J 4 bases; nucleotides not matched to a gene: 3. The CDR3 runs to 14 residues. The germline CDR1 and CDR2 sequences are SGHTS and YDEGEE. CDR3 amino acids: CASSSGRASDTQYF. CDR3 nucleotides: TGTGCCAGCAGCAGCGGGAGGGCCTCAGATACGCAGTATTTT.

For the CDR3, the DNA is TGTGCCAGCCACTCAGCACTTCTAGCGGGAGTCAGGAATGAGCAGTTCTTC. Amino acids: CASHSALLAGVRNEQFF. The chain combines TRBV28 with TRBJ2-1; 10 nucleotides agree with TRBD2. Germline trimming cut 8 bases from V and 7 bases from J; bases unmatched to any gene: 17. The CDR3 runs to 17 residues. Germline lookup yields CDR1 MDHEN and CDR2 SYDVKM.

This rearrangement joins TRBV6-6 to TRBJ1-1, with a possible D match to TRBD1 (6 bases). With 7 bases removed from V and 3 bases from J, the gap between germline ends came to 15 bases. CDR1 is MNHNY and CDR2 is SVGAGI in the germline V gene (reference sequence). The CDR3 is 14 residues long. The CDR3 loop is CASILQGRDTEAFF. CDR3 nucleotides: TGTGCCAGCATCTTACAGGGACGAGACACTGAAGCTTTCTTT.

This rearrangement joins TRBV28 to TRBJ1-1, with D unresolved. V was pared by 4 bases and J by 0 bases, with 9 bases between. The germline V gene has CDR1 MDHEN and CDR2 SYDVKM. The CDR3 contains 14 residues. CDR3 sequence reads: CASSSAAVNTEAFF. The CDR3 DNA reads as TGTGCCAGCAGTTCTGCAGCGGTGAACACTGAAGCTTTCTTT.

The chain couples TRBV21-1 to TRBJ1-2; the D call TRBD1 from the table was never checked on the DNA. TRBV21-1 is listed as a pseudogene. The CDR3 has 16 amino acids. The CDR3 coding sequence is TGTGCCAGCAGCAGGATCGAGACAAAAGGATACTATGGCTACACCTTC. Its translation is CASSRIETKGYYGYTF.

The chain recombines TRBV6-2 or TRBV6-3 with TRBJ2-5; 7 bases match TRBD2. V lost 6 bases to trimming and J lost 7 bases; unmatched junction nucleotides: 5. CDR1 and CDR2 (germline): MNHEY, SVGEGT. The length of the CDR3 is 12 residues. The CDR3, as DNA: TGTGCCAGCAGCCCAGGCGGGGGGACCCAGTACTTC. Translating gives CASSPGGGTQYF.

This sequence joins TRBV2 and TRBJ2-6, with 7 bases fitting TRBD1. Germline assignment: CDR1 SNHLY and CDR2 FYNNEI. The CDR3 is 13 residues long. The V segment lost 11 bases and the J segment 2 bases; nucleotides outside the gene matches: 3. The CDR3: CAGQGAGANVLTF. CDR3 sequence (DNA): TGTGCCGGCCAGGGGGCTGGGGCCAACGTCCTGACTTTC.

The chain is built from TRBV3-1 (or the pseudogene TRBV3-2) and TRBJ2-3, with a tentative D call TRBD2 (8 bases). The CDR3 is 18 amino acids. Germline CDR1 reads LGHDT; CDR2 reads YNNKEL (reference sequence). The ends were cut back, 4 bases at V and 6 bases at J, with 26 bases in the middle. The CDR3 DNA sequence: TGTGCCAGCAGCCCGTACGGGGACAGCGGGAGCTTGAGGGATACGCAGTATTTT. Encoded protein: CASSPYGDSGSLRDTQYF.

The J gene is TRBJ2-5, the V gene TRBV19, with D possibly being TRBD2 (5 bases). From germline, CDR1 is LNHDA and CDR2 SQIVND (reference sequence). V lost 3 bases and J 4 bases, leaving 12 bases between the germline ends. This CDR3 comprises 14 residues. CDR3 coding DNA: TGTGCCAGTAGTATGGGCAGGAGGATAGAGACCCAGTACTTC. It translates to CASSMGRRIETQYF.

The rearrangement uses TRBV7-9 and TRBJ1-4; TRBD1 agrees at 7 bases. Germline CDR1 SEHNR, CDR2 FQNEAQ (reference sequence). Trimming took 5 bases from V and 12 from J; bases not matched to a gene: 6. The CDR3 consists of 12 residues. The CDR3 loop is CASSNWGTELFF. In nucleotides, the CDR3 is TGTGCCAGCAGCAACTGGGGGACAGAACTGTTTTTT.

The chain has TRBV6-4 and TRBJ2-3; D perhaps matches TRBD2 (6 bases). The germline V gene encodes CDR1 MRHNA and CDR2 SNTAGT. Between the trimmed V and J ends, which lost 2 bases and 9 bases, there was a span of 15 bases. The CDR3 runs 14 residues. The CDR3 loop reads CASSDTSGVPTQYF. Here the CDR3 DNA reads TGTGCCAGCAGTGACACTTCGGGGGTCCCCACGCAGTATTTT.

V usage is TRBV4-1 and J usage is TRBJ2-6; 7 bases map to TRBD2. This CDR3 contains 17 residues. Germline V lookup: CDR1 MGHRA, CDR2 YSYEKL. The V segment lost 3 bases and the J segment 0 bases; nucleotides outside the gene matches: 5. The CDR3 sequence: CASSHGTTDSGANVLTF. As DNA, the CDR3 is TGCGCCAGCAGCCACGGGACTACTGACTCTGGGGCCAACGTCCTGACTTTC.

This chain links TRBV6-1 with TRBJ2-3; 9 bases fit TRBD2. Germline values: CDR1 MNHNS, CDR2 SASEGT. J gave up 2 bases and V 0 bases, and 0 bases lay outside the gene matches. This CDR3 spans 15 amino acids. Here the CDR3 DNA reads TGTGCCAGCAGTGAAGCGGGACTAGCCACAGATACGCAGTATTTT. This codes for CASSEAGLATDTQYF.

This CDR3 is CSVEAGGYEQYF. In DNA, the CDR3 is TGCAGCGTTGAGGCAGGGGGCTACGAGCAGTACTTC. The chain carries TRBV29-1 and TRBJ2-7; 7 nucleotides align to TRBD1. The CDR3 runs to 12 residues. Germline CDR1 is SQVTM and CDR2 is ANQGSEA. V lost 3 bases and J lost 3; bases outside the gene matches: 2.

The chain links TRBV4-1 to TRBJ2-4; 11 positions agree with TRBD1. V trimming: 4 bases; J trimming: 6 bases; junction bases outside the gene matches: 5. The CDR3 sequence is 15 residues long. Germline V gives CDR1 MGHRA, CDR2 YSYEKL. The CDR3 nucleotides read TGCGCCAGCAGCCGGGAAGGGACAGGGGGAAACATTCAGTACTTC. Translated, it gives CASSREGTGGNIQYF.

This clone was picked up many times. The chain uses TRBV27 and TRBJ1-6; TRBD1 might be the D (5 bases). CDR3 length: 14 amino acids. Looked up from germline, CDR1 is MNHEY and CDR2 is SMNVEV (reference sequence). Trimming took 4 bases from V and 7 from J, leaving 11 bases between them. The CDR3 sequence is CASSYTQGNSPLHF. In nucleotides, the CDR3 is TGTGCCAGCAGTTACACCCAGGGAAATTCACCCCTCCACTTT.

The rearrangement links TRBV9 to TRBJ1-6; D call uncertain. The CDR3 runs to 13 residues. The ends were cut back, 7 bases at V and 5 bases at J, with 10 bases in the middle. The germline V gene encodes CDR1 SGDLS and CDR2 YYNGEE. CDR3 DNA: TGTGCCAGCTCTACCACAGATAATTCACCCCTCCACTTT. Its translation is CASSTTDNSPLHF.